A selection of T cell receptor beta chains follows, all from one sample in a study of CD8 T cells in ankylosing spondylitis. TCRdb reprocessed the 5' RACE reads with MiXCR, giving one entry per CDR3 protein. Found here are more than 400,000 distinct CDR3 sequences, roughly 5.2% of them singletons; the top ten hold 3% to 4.5%. Sequenced sample: blood, either unsorted or a sorted T cell fraction (not recorded which). The origin of the receptors is a male donor with ankylosing spondylitis. CDR3s include the opening cysteine and the closing phenylalanine or tryptophan. The order of the fields is D gene, V gene, clone size, J gene, CDR3 DNA, CDR3 protein. D genes are given only for firm matches. The size field is filled for only some rows; it gives once, few, many or a size class.

NA,TRBV5-1,NA,TRBJ2-2,TGCGCCAGCAGCCGGGCCAACCCTAACACCGGGGAGCTGTTTTTT,CASSRANPNTGELFF
NA,TRBV4-1,many,TRBJ1-5,TGCGCCAGCAGCCAAGAAAAGACTGCGGGCAATCAGCCCCAGCATTTT,CASSQEKTAGNQPQHF
NA,TRBV7-2,many,TRBJ1-2,TGTGCCAGCAGCTACGGGACACAATCTAACTATGGCTACACCTTC,CASSYGTQSNYGYTF
NA,TRBV5-1,many,TRBJ2-2,TGCGCCAGCAGCTGGACGGACAAGGCAGGGACCGGGGAGCTGTTTTTT,CASSWTDKAGTGELFF
NA,TRBV12-5,many,TRBJ1-1,TGTGCTAGTGGTTTTGAATATAACACTGAAGCTTTCTTT,CASGFEYNTEAFF
TRBD2,TRBV20-1,few,TRBJ2-3,TGCAGTGCTCCCGGGACTAGCGGGACCACAGATACGCAGTATTTT,CSAPGTSGTTDTQYF
NA,TRBV5-1,many,TRBJ2-3,TGCGCCAGCAGTTCGGGAGTCCCCACAGATACGCAGTATTTT,CASSSGVPTDTQYF
TRBD2,TRBV5-1,many,TRBJ2-5,TGTGCCAGCAGCCTCCTAGCGGGGGGACAAGAGACCCAGTACTTC,CASSLLAGGQETQYF
TRBD1,TRBV6-2/TRBV6-3,few,TRBJ2-3,TGTGCCAGCAGTTTACACAGGGGCGTGAGCACAGATACGCAGTATTTT,CASSLHRGVSTDTQYF
TRBD1,TRBV5-5,many,TRBJ2-3,TGTGCCAGCAGCTTGTACCAGGGGGATCCAGATACGCAGTATTTT,CASSLYQGDPDTQYF
NA,TRBV6-5,many,TRBJ1-1,TGTGCCAGCAGCTACTCGGTGAACACTGAAGCTTTCTTT,CASSYSVNTEAFF
TRBD1,TRBV25-1,many,TRBJ2-1,TGTGCCAGCAGCGACCTTGGGACAGGTGACAATGAGCAGTTCTTC,CASSDLGTGDNEQFF
TRBD2,TRBV7-2,many,TRBJ2-1,TGTGCCAGCAGGGATCAGCGGGAGGGCTCCTACAATGAGCAGTTCTTC,CASRDQREGSYNEQFF
NA,TRBV29-1,many,TRBJ2-7,TGCAGCGTTGACAGGGGTGGCAACGAGCAGTACTTC,CSVDRGGNEQYF
TRBD1,TRBV7-2,many,TRBJ1-4,TGTGCCAGCAGAGCCAGGGGGAGCAATGAAAAACTGTTTTTT,CASRARGSNEKLFF
NA,TRBV20-1,NA,TRBJ2-7,TGCAGTGCTATGGGGGGGCTCTACGAGCAGTACTTC,CSAMGGLYEQYF
NA,TRBV7-9,many,TRBJ1-5,TGTGCCAGCAGCTTAAGTACCCCGCGGGGGCCCCAGCATTTT,CASSLSTPRGPQHF
TRBD2,TRBV20-1,NA,TRBJ2-4,TGCTGTGCAACGGGACTAGCGGGATGGACAGCCAAAAACATTCAGTACTTC,CCATGLAGWTAKNIQYF
TRBD2,TRBV20-1,many,TRBJ2-1,TGCAGTGCTAGAGATTTGGCGGGAGTTGCCTACAATGAGCAGTTCTTC,CSARDLAGVAYNEQFF
TRBD2,TRBV6-1,many,TRBJ2-3,TGTGCCAGCAGTCCGGGACTAGCGGGTTCCAAGGATTTT,CASSPGLAGSKDF
TRBD1,TRBV12-3/TRBV12-4,many,TRBJ1-5,TGTGCCAGCAGTTTAGCAGCAGGGGGTAATCAGCCCCAGCATTTT,CASSLAAGGNQPQHF
TRBD1,TRBV29-1,many,TRBJ1-2,TGCAGCGTTGAAACTCGCGGACAGGGCGAATACTATGGCTACACCTTC,CSVETRGQGEYYGYTF
NA,TRBV2,many,TRBJ1-6,TGTGCCAGCACCATAGGGGAAGGGGTTTTCAATTCACCCCTCCACTTT,CASTIGEGVFNSPLHF
NA,TRBV5-1,many,TRBJ2-2,TGCGCCAGCAGCTGGACAGCCGGGGAGCTGTTTTTT,CASSWTAGELFF
NA,TRBV7-9,many,TRBJ1-1,TGTGCCAGCAGCTATCGAGTGCTAAGTGAAGCTTTCTTT,CASSYRVLSEAFF
NA,TRBV7-8,many,TRBJ2-7,TGTGCCAGCAGCAAAGACGGGACCTACGAGCAGTACTTC,CASSKDGTYEQYF